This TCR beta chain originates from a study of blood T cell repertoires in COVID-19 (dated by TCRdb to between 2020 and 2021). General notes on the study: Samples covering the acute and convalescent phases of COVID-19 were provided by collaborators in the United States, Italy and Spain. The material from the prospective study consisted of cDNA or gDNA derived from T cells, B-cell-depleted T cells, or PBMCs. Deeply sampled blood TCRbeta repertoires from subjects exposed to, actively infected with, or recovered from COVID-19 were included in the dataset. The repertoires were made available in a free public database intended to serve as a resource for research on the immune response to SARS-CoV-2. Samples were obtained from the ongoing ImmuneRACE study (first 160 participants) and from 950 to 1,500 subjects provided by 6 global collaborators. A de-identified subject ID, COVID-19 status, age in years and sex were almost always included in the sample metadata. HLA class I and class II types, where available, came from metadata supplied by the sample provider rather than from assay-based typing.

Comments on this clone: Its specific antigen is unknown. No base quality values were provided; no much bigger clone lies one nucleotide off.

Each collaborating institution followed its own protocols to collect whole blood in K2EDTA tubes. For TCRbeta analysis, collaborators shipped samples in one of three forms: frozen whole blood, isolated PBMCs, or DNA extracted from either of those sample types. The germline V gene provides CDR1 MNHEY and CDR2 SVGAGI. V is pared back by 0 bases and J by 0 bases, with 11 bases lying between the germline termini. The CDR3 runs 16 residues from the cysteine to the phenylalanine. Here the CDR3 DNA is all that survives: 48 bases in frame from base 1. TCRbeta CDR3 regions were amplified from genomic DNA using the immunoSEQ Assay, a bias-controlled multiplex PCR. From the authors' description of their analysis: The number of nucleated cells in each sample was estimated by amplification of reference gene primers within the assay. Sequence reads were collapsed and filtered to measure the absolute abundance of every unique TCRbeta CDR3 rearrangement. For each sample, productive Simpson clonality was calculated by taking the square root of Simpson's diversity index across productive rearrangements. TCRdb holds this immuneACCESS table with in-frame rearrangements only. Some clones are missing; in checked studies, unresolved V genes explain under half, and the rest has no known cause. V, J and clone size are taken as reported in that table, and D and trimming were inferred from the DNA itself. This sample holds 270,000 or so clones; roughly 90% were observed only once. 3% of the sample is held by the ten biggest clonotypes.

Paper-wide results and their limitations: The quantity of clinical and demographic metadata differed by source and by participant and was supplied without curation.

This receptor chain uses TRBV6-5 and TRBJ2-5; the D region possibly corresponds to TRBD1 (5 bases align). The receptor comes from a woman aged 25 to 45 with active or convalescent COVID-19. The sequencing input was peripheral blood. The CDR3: CASSYSGAAYQETQYF. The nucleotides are TGTGCCAGCAGTTACTCTGGGGCAGCGTACCAAGAGACCCAGTACTTC.